The clone carrying this TCR beta chain was seen a handful of times. CDR1 and CDR2 (germline): SQVTM, ANQGSEA. The CDR3 sequence is 15 residues long. J lost 4 bases, V lost 5 bases, and 9 bases had no gene match. This entry comes from a study of beta chain features in type 1 diabetes. The entirety of the isolated RNA underwent reverse transcription, so expressed TCRB transcripts were sequenced. Produced via immunoSEQ multiplex PCR; TCRdb's table is partial and in-frame only. The table records some 240,000 clones, around 9.9% of them present only once. This clonotype was sampled from a man aged 18 to 29 in good health. This chain connects TRBV29-1 to TRBJ2-3; TRBD2 matches 10 bases. Sequenced input: central memory CD4+ T cells from blood. This CDR3 is CSVLAGDLYADTQYF. The CDR3, as DNA: TGCAGCGTTCTAGCGGGAGATCTTTATGCAGATACGCAGTATTTT.